One and the same sample provided the 8 T cell receptor beta chains below, sequenced in a study of CD4 and CD8 cells across lung adenocarcinoma regions. TCRdb re-called the PCR reads with MiXCR, one entry per CDR3 protein. The sample contains more than 25,000 distinct CDR3 sequences, more than 40% of which appear only once. Sequencing input: CD8+ T cells from the center of a lung tumor. These receptors originate from a male donor with lung adenocarcinoma. The CD4 and CD8 labels of this study may be unreliable.

As concerns this clonotype: A read error may produce the germline difference seen at one junction end. The gene calls are TRBV10-3 and TRBJ2-4, with 9 bases matching TRBD1. CDR1 and CDR2 from the germline V gene are ENHRY and SYGVKD. The CDR3 is 14 residues long. This CDR3 is CAGNRGRHKNTQYF. CDR3 coding DNA: TGTGCGGGCAACAGGGGGCGTCACAAAAACACTCAGTACTTC.

This clonotype was picked up one time. The junction and the germline gene differ at one end; a read error may be behind it. The J gene is TRBJ2-3, the V gene TRBV6-1; a weak D match, TRBD2 (6 bases). This CDR3 comprises 13 residues. The germline V gene has CDR1 MNHNS and CDR2 SASEGT. The chain's CDR3 is CATGLSATDTQYF. The CDR3 DNA is TGTGCCACGGGACTGTCAGCCACAGACACGCAGTACTTT.

This clonotype was seen ten or more times. A much larger clone differs by one base, so this may be a read error. V usage is TRBV7-2 and J usage is TRBJ2-1, with 7 bases aligning to TRBD2. This CDR3 spans 15 amino acids. CDR1 and CDR2 (germline): SGHTA, FQGNSA. Trimming at V came to 6 bases and at J to 10 bases, leaving 15 bases not matched to a gene. The CDR3 bases are TGTGCCAGCAGTTTAAGCGGGGTTGAAGTGAACGAGCAGTTCTTC. This encodes CASSLSGVEVNEQFF.

This clonotype came up many times. The rearrangement uses TRBV7-2 and TRBJ2-5; 9 nucleotides agree with TRBD2. There are 16 residues in the CDR3. The ends lost 3 bases at V and 2 bases at J; junction bases unmatched: 7. Germline V lookup: CDR1 SGHTA, CDR2 FQGNSA. The CDR3: CASSFPGLAGQETQYF. The CDR3 nucleotides read TGTGCCAGCAGCTTCCCTGGGCTAGCGGGGCAAGAGACCCAGTACTTC.

This rearrangement joins TRBV27 to TRBJ2-1; perhaps TRBD2 as D (6 bases). The J call may be mistaken, given a closer DNA end match to TRBJ2-5. Germline V CDR1 and CDR2: MNHEY, SMNVEV (reference sequence). The CDR3 consists of 15 residues. CDR3 DNA sequence: TGTGCCAGCAGGCCAGCGGGTCGTGACAAAAACATCCAGTACTTC. This codes for CASRPAGRDKNIQYF.

V is TRBV6-1 and J is TRBJ2-5; no definite D call. The J call may be mistaken, given a closer DNA end match to TRBJ2-1. Germline CDR1 is MNHNS and CDR2 is SASEGT. The CDR3 totals 13 residues. The CDR3 sequence: CASSIEQSNEQFF. The CDR3 nucleotides are TGTGCCAGCAGTATAGAGCAGTCCAATGAGCAGTTCTTC.

V and J are TRBV6-5 and TRBJ2-1; weak D call: TRBD2 (5 bases). The tail of the sequence fits TRBJ2-5 better, so the J call may be wrong. In germline, CDR1 is MNHEY, CDR2 SVGAGI. The CDR3 is 15 residues long. The CDR3, as DNA: TGTGCCAGCAGTTACGCGAGCGGAGCCCAAGAGACCCAGTACTTC. Protein sequence: CASSYASGAQETQYF.

The sample holds a few counts of this clonotype. The chain carries TRBV10-2 and TRBJ2-1; 9 nucleotides align to TRBD1. This CDR3 comprises 13 residues. CDR1 is WSHSY, CDR2 SAAADI, per germline. Trimming removed 10 bases from V and 5 bases from J; junction bases left unmatched: 6. CDR3 nucleotides: TGCGCCATCAGGACAGGGGCGGACAATGAGCAGTTCTTC. Translating it yields CAIRTGADNEQFF.